This T cell receptor beta chain came from a study of blood T cell repertoires in COVID-19. Study background: Acute and convalescent COVID-19 specimens originated in the United States, Italy and Spain. Sources were T cells, B-cell-depleted T cells, or PBMCs; the material itself was cDNA or gDNA.

Enrolment of Seattle patients took place during active infection, and they were followed longitudinally. Under the authors' procedure: It was from reference gene primer amplification that nucleated cell counts were estimated. Assay: immunoSEQ multiplex PCR; the TCRdb copy retains only in-frame clones and omits some. V, J and clone size derive from that table, while D and trimming were established from the DNA sequence. There are a few hundred thousand clones in the sample; roughly 89% occur only once, and roughly 2.2% lies in the top ten. Source material: peripheral blood. The receptor comes from a woman aged 55-70 years with COVID-19, enrolled during active disease.

This chain's CDR3 is CSVVGGSTEAFF. For the CDR3, the DNA is TGCAGCGTTGTAGGGGGTAGTACTGAAGCTTTCTTT. The V and J genes are TRBV29-1 and TRBJ1-1; a possible D gene is TRBD1 (6 bases). V gave up 4 bases and J gave up 5 bases, with 11 bases separating them. In germline, CDR1 is SQVTM, CDR2 ANQGSEA. This CDR3 has 12 amino acids.